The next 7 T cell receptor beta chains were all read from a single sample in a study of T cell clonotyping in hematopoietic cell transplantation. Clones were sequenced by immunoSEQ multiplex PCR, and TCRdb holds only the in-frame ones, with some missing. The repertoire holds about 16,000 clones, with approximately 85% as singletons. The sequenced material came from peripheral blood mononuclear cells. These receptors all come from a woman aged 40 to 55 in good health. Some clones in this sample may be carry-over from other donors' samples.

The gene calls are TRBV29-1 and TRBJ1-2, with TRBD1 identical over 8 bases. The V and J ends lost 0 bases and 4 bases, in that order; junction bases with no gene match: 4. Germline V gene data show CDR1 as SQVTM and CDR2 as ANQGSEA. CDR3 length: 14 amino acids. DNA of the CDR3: TGCAGCGTTGAAGATCCAGGGGGCGTCTATGGCTACACCTTC. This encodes CSVEDPGGVYGYTF.

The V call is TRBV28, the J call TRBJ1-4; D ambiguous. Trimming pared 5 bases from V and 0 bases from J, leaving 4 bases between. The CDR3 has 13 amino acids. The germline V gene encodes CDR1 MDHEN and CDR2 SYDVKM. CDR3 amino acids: CASSRTTNEKLFF. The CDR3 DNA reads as TGTGCCAGCAGTCGTACAACTAATGAAAAACTGTTTTTT.

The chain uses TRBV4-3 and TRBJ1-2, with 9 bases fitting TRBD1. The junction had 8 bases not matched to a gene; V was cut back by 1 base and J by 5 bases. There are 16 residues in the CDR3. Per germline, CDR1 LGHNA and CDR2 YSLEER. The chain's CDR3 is CASSQGTSGTGYGYTF. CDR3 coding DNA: TGCGCCAGCAGCCAAGGAACCTCCGGGACAGGGTATGGCTACACCTTC.

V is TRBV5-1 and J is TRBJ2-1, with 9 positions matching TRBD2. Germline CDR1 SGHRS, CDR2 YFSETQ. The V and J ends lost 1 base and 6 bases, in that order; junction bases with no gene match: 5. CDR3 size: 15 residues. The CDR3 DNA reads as TGCGCCAGCAGCTTGCTAGCGGGGCAACCCAATGAGCAGTTCTTC. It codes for CASSLLAGQPNEQFF.

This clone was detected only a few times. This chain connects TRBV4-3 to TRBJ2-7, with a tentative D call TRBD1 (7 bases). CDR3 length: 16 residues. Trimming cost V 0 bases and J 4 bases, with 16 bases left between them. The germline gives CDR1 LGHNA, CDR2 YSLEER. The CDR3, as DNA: TGCGCCAGCAGCCAAGATCTGGCAGGGGGGTCTTACGAGCAGTACTTC. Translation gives CASSQDLAGGSYEQYF.

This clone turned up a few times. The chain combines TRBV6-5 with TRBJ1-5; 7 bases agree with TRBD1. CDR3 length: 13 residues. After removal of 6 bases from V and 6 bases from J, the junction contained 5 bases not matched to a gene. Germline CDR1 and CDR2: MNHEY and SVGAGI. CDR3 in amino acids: CASSFRQGQPQHF. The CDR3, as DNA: TGTGCCAGCAGCTTTAGACAGGGTCAGCCCCAGCATTTT.

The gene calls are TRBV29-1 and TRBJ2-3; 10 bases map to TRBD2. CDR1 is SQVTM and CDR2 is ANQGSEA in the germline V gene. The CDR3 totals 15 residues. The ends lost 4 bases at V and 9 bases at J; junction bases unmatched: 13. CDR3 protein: CSVVASGRVLGTQYF. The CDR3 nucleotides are TGCAGCGTTGTAGCGAGCGGGAGGGTCCTGGGGACGCAGTATTTT.